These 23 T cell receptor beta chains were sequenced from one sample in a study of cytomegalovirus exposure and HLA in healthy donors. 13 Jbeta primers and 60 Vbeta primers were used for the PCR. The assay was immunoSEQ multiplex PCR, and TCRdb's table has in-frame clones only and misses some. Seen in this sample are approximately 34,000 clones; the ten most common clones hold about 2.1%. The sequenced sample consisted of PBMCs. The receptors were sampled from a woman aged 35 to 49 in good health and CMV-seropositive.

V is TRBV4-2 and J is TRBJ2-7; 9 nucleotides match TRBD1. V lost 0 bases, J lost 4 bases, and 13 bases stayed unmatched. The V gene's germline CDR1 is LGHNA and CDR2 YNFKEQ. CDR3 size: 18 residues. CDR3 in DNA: TGTGCCAGCAGCCAAGAACTCCAAGGGACAGGGAGGAGGTACGAGCAGTACTTC. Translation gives CASSQELQGTGRRYEQYF.

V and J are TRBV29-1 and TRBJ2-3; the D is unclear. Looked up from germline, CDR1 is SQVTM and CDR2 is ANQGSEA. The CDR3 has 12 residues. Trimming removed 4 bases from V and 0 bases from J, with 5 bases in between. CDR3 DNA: TGCAGCGTTGTGGCTAGCACAGATACGCAGTATTTT. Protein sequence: CSVVASTDTQYF.

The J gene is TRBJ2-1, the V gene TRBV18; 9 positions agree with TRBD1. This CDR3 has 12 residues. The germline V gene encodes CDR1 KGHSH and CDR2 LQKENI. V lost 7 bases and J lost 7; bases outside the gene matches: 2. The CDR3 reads CASLQGANEQFF. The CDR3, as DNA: TGTGCCAGCTTACAGGGGGCAAATGAGCAGTTCTTC.

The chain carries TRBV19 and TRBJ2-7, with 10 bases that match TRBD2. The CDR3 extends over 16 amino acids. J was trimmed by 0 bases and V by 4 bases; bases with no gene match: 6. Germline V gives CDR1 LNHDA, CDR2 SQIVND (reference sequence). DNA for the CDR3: TGTGCCAGTAGTACTCGGACTAGCGGTAGCTCCTACGAGCAGTACTTC. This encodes CASSTRTSGSSYEQYF. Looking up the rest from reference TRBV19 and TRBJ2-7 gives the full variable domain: DGGITQSPKYLFRKEGQNVTLSCEQNLNHDAMYWYRQDPGQGLRLIYYSQIVNDFQKGDIAEGYSVSREKKESFPLTVTSAQKNPTAFYLCASSTRTSGSSYEQYFGPGTRLTVT.

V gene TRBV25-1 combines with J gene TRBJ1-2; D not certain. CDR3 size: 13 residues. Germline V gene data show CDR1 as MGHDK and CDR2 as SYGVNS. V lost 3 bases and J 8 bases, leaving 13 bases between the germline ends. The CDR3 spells CASSDALNVGYTF. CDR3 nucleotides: TGTGCCAGCAGTGACGCACTTAATGTGGGCTACACCTTC.

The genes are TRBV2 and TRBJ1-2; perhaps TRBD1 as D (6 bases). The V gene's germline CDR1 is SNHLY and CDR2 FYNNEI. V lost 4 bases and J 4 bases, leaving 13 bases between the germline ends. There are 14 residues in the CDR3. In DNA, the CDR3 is TGTGCCAGCAGTGTGGTGGACAGTGGCTATGGCTACACCTTC. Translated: CASSVVDSGYGYTF.

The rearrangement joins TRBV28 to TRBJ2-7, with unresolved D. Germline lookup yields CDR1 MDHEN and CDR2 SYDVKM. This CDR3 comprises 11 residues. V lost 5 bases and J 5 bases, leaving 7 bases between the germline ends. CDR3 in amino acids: CASSPSDEQYF. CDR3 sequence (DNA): TGTGCCAGCAGTCCAAGCGACGAGCAGTACTTC. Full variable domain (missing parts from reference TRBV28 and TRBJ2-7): DVKVTQSSRYLVKRTGEKVFLECVQDMDHENMFWYRQDPGLGLRLIYFSYDVKMKEKGDIPEGYSVSREKKERFSLILESASTNQTSMYLCASSPSDEQYFGPGTRLTVT.

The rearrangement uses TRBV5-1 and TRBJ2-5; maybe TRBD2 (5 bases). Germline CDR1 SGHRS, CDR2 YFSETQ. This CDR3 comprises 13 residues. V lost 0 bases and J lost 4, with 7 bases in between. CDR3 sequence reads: CASSLVLAETQYF. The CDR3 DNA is TGCGCCAGCAGCTTGGTTCTAGCAGAGACCCAGTACTTC.

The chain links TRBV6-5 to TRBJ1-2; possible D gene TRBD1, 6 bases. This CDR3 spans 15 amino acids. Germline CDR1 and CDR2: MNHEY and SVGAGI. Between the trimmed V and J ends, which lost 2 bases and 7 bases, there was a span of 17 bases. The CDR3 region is CASSYTAGTPSGYTF. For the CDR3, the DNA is TGTGCCAGCAGTTACACCGCCGGGACACCCTCTGGCTACACCTTC.

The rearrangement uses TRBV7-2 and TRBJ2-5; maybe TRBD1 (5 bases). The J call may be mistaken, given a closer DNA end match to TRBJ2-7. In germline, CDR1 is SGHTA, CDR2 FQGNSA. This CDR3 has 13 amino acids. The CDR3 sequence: CASSAIQDYEQYF. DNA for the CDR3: TGTGCCAGCAGCGCGATACAGGACTACGAGCAGTACTTC.

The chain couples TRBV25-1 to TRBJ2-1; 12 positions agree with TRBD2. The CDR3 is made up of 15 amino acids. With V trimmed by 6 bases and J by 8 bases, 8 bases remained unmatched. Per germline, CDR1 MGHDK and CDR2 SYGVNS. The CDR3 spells CASSPRLAGVDEQFF. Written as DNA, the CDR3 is TGTGCCAGCAGCCCCAGACTAGCGGGAGTCGATGAGCAGTTCTTC.

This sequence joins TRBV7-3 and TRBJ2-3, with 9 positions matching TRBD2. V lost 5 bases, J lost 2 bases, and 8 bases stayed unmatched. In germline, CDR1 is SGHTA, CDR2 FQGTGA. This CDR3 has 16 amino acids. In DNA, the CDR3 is TGTGCCAGCAGCCCAACGCGGGGGGGCAACACAGATACGCAGTATTTT. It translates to CASSPTRGGNTDTQYF.

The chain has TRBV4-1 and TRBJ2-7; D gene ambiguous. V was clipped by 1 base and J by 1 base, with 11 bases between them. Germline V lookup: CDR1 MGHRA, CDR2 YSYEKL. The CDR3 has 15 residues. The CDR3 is CASSQARGSSYEQYF. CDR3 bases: TGCGCCAGCAGCCAAGCTAGAGGCAGTTCCTACGAGCAGTACTTC.

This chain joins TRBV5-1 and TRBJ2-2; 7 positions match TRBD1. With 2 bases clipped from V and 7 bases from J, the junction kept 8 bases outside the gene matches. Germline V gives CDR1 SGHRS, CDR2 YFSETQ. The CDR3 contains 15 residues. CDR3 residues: CASSFSSGGFGELFF. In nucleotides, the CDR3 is TGCGCCAGCAGCTTTTCATCAGGGGGTTTCGGGGAGCTGTTTTTT.

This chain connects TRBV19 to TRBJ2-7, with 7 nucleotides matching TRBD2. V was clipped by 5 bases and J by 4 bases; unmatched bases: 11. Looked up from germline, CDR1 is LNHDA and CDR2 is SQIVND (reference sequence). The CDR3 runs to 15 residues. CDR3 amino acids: CASSPAVAGLYEQYF. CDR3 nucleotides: TGTGCCAGTAGTCCGGCGGTAGCGGGCCTTTACGAGCAGTACTTC.

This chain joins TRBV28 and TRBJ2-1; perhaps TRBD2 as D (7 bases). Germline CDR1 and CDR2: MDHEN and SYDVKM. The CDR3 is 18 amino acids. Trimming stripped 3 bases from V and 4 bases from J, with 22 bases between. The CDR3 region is CASSFGLGGVGGYNEQFF. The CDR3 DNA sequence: TGTGCCAGCAGTTTTGGACTAGGGGGGGTAGGTGGGTACAATGAGCAGTTCTTC.

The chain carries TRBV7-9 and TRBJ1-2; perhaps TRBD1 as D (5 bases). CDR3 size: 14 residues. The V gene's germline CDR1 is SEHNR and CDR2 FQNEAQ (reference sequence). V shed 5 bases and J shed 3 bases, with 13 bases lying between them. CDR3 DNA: TGTGCCAGCAGCAACCCTGACAGCCACTATGGCTACACCTTC. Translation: CASSNPDSHYGYTF. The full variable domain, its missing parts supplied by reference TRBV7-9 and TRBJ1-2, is DTGVSQNPRHKITKRGQNVTFRCDPISEHNRLYWYRQTLGQGPEFLTYFQNEAQLEKSRLLSDRFSAERPKGSFSTLEIQRTEQGDSAMYLCASSNPDSHYGYTFGSGTRLTVV.

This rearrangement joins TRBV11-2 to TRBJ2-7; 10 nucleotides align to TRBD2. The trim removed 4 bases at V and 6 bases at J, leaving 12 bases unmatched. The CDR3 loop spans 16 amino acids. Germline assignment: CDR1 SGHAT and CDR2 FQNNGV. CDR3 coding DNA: TGTGCCAGCAGCTCGTTACTAGCGGGACCGCGCCCCGAGCAGTACTTC. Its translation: CASSSLLAGPRPEQYF.

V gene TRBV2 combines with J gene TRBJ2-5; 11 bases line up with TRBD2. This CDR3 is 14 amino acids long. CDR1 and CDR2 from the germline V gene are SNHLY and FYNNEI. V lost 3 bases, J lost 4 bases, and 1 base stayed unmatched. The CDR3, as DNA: TGTGCCAGCAGTGACGGGACTAGCGGAGAGACCCAGTACTTC. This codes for CASSDGTSGETQYF.

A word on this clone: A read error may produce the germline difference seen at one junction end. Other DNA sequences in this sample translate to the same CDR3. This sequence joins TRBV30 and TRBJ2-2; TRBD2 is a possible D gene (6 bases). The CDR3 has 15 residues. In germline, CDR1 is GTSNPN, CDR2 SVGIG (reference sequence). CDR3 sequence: CAWSWGGINTGELFF. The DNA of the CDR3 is TGCGCCTGGAGCTGGGGAGGAATCAACACCGGGGAGCTGTTTTTT.

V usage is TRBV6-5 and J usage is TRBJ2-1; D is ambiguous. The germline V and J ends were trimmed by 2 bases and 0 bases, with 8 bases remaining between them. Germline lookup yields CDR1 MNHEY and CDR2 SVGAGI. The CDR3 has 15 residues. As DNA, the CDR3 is TGTGCCAGCAGTTACGGTAGTGGCTCCTACAATGAGCAGTTCTTC. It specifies CASSYGSGSYNEQFF.

The chain's CDR3 is CASKRGTNQINYGYTF. DNA of the CDR3: TGTGCCAGCAAGAGAGGCACTAACCAGATTAACTATGGCTACACCTTC. V and J are TRBV27 and TRBJ1-2, with D uncertain. This CDR3 contains 16 residues. V lost 7 bases to trimming and J lost 1 base, with 19 bases between them. In germline, CDR1 is MNHEY, CDR2 SMNVEV (reference sequence).

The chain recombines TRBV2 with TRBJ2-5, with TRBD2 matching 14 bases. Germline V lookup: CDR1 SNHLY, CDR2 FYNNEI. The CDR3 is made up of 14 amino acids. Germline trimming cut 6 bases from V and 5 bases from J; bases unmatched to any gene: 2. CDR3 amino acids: CASRRLAGGETQYF. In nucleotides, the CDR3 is TGTGCCAGCAGAAGACTAGCGGGAGGGGAGACCCAGTACTTC.